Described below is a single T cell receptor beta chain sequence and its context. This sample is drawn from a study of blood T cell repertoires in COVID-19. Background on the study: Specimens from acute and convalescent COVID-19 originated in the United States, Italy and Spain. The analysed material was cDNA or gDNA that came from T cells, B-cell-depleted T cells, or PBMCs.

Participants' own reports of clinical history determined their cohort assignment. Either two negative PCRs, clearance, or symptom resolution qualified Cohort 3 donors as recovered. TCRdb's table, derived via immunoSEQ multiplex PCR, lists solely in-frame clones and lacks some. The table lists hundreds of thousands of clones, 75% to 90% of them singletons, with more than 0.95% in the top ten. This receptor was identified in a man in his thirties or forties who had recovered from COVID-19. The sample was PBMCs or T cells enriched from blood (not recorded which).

This chain's CDR3 is CASRRYGFRMTGELFF. CDR3 nucleotides: TGTGCCAGCAGGCGGTACGGGTTCCGAATGACCGGGGAGCTGTTTTTT. The chain couples TRBV27 to TRBJ2-2; no clear D. The CDR3 contains 16 residues. V was clipped by 6 bases and J by 5 bases, with 19 bases between them. Germline assignment: CDR1 MNHEY and CDR2 SMNVEV (reference sequence).